This TCR beta chain appears in the sequencing data of a study of monozygotic twins with cystic fibrosis. Across the whole study: Roughly 3.2 micrograms of fragmented DNA underwent about 15 PCR cycles for library preparation.

Points from the study as a whole: In 13 of 16 pairs, V gene usage was closest to the co-twin's. Low clonality (median roughly 0.0099) suggested a mostly naive repertoire.

The J segment lost 1 base and the V segment lost 3 bases, leaving 4 bases of the junction unmatched. CDR1 SGDLS and CDR2 YYNGEE come from the germline V gene. The CDR3 totals 14 residues. The method was immunoSEQ multiplex PCR; TCRdb's version includes in-frame clones alone and lacks a portion of them. Of 7,100 or so clones detected, 94% appear once; the ten largest clones hold roughly 0.56%. With respect to this clone: Antigen unknown.

The sequenced sample was blood. The genes are TRBV9 and TRBJ2-7; TRBD1 matches 7 bases. This TCR was sampled from a boy aged 2 to 10 with cystic fibrosis. For the CDR3, the DNA is TGTGCCAGCAGCGCATCGGGACAGTCCTACGAGCAGTACTTC. Translating gives CASSASGQSYEQYF.